This T cell receptor (beta chain) was identified during a study of blood T cell repertoires in COVID-19. The method was immunoSEQ multiplex PCR; TCRdb's version includes in-frame clones alone and lacks a portion of them. This table holds about 480,000 clones, 70% to 90% found once. The CDR3 spans 15 residues. With 4 bases removed from V and 2 bases from J, the gap between germline ends came to 10 bases. CDR1 SGHRS and CDR2 YFSETQ come from the germline V gene. The clonotype comes from a woman aged 55 to 70 who had recovered from COVID-19. J is TRBJ2-6 and V is TRBV5-1; the D is unclear. Sequencing was performed on PBMCs or T cells enriched from blood (not recorded which). The CDR3 region is CASSLETAGANVLTF. The DNA of the CDR3 is TGCGCCAGCAGCCTCGAAACTGCTGGGGCCAACGTCCTGACTTTC. The complete variable domain, with remaining parts taken from reference TRBV5-1 and TRBJ2-6, reads KAGVTQTPRYLIKTRGQQVTLSCSPISGHRSVSWYQQTPGQGLQFLFEYFSETQRNKGNFPGRFSGRQFSNSRSEMNVSTLELGDSALYLCASSLETAGANVLTFGAGSRLTVL.